Following are 32 T cell receptor beta chains from one sample sequenced in a study of Ad26.COV2.S vaccination and SARS-CoV-2 variants. The treatment denotes: about 20 received Ad26.COV2.S at low or high dose, single or two shots; about 5 received placebo; per-sample allocation not given. Samples were taken on day 63 after the first vaccine or placebo injection. Sequenced by immunoSEQ multiplex PCR; TCRdb stores in-frame clones only, minus some. The repertoire includes approximately 410,000 clones, about 92% of them detected once, and about 1.7% sits in the top ten. The starting material was peripheral blood, obtained in a trial of Ad26.COV2.S vaccine versus placebo. These receptors all come from a person between 18 and 60 years old who received the Ad26.COV2.S COVID-19 vaccine or a placebo.

The chain recombines TRBV5-6 with TRBJ2-6; D gene unclear. Germline-derived CDR1 and CDR2 are SGHDT and YYEEEE. The CDR3 spans 18 residues. V lost 0 bases to trimming and J lost 1 base, with 14 bases between them. The CDR3 DNA sequence: TGTGCCAGCAGCTTGGAGTCCGGCCTAACGTCTGGGGCCAACGTCCTGACTTTC. This gives the protein CASSLESGLTSGANVLTF. Full variable domain (remainder filled in from reference TRBV5-6 and TRBJ2-6): DAGVTQSPTHLIKTRGQQVTLRCSPKSGHDTVSWYQQALGQGPQFIFQYYEEEERQRGNFPDRFSGHQFPNYSSELNVNALLLGDSALYLCASSLESGLTSGANVLTFGAGSRLTVL.

This clone was seen once. This rearrangement joins TRBV18 to TRBJ2-3; unclear D gene. Trimming removed 3 bases from V and 4 bases from J, with 11 bases in between. The CDR3 consists of 14 residues. The germline gives CDR1 KGHSH, CDR2 LQKENI. The CDR3 DNA reads as TGTGCCAGCTCACCCGTGGTCAAGGCAGATACGCAGTATTTT. Translating gives CASSPVVKADTQYF.

This clone has just one count. The chain employs TRBV6-6 and TRBJ1-2, with TRBD1 identical over 7 bases. This CDR3 contains 15 residues. After removal of 6 bases from V and 2 bases from J, the junction contained 9 bases not matched to a gene. Germline assignment: CDR1 MNHNY and CDR2 SVGAGI (reference sequence). CDR3 DNA sequence: TGTGCCAGCAGCGCCAAGGGGGCAGTCAACTATGGCTACACCTTC. Translated, it gives CASSAKGAVNYGYTF.

The chain uses TRBV7-9 and TRBJ2-7; a possible D gene is TRBD1 (5 bases). Trimming took 1 base from V and 2 from J, leaving 6 bases between them. The CDR3 runs to 13 residues. In germline, CDR1 is SEHNR, CDR2 FQNEAQ (reference sequence). CDR3 region: CASSLGTPYEQYF. In DNA, the CDR3 is TGTGCCAGCAGCTTAGGGACACCCTACGAGCAGTACTTC.

The rearrangement links TRBV2 to TRBJ1-2; no clear D gene. The CDR3 runs 13 residues. Germline V gene lookup returns CDR1 SNHLY and CDR2 FYNNEI. Trimming stripped 8 bases from V and 7 bases from J, with 17 bases between. The CDR3 DNA follows: TGTGCCAGCGCCGGGCCCGCGACGCGTGGCTACACCTTC. Protein product: CASAGPATRGYTF.

The chain employs TRBV7-2 and TRBJ1-1; D is undetermined. Deletions cut 7 bases from V and 1 base from J, with 16 bases between. The CDR3 covers 15 residues. From germline, CDR1 is SGHTA and CDR2 FQGNSA. CDR3 region: CASTIGGSPNTEAFF. In nucleotides, the CDR3 is TGTGCCAGCACCATAGGAGGCAGTCCGAACACTGAAGCTTTCTTT. The variable domain in full, with the rest retrieved from reference TRBV7-2 and TRBJ1-1, is GAGVSQSPSNKVTEKGKDVELRCDPISGHTALYWYRQSLGQGLEFLIYFQGNSAPDKSGLPSDRFSAERTGGSVSTLTIQRTQQEDSAVYLCASTIGGSPNTEAFFGQGTRLTVV.

The chain combines TRBV6-2 or TRBV6-3 with TRBJ1-6; TRBD1 matches at 9 bases. The germline V gene has CDR1 MNHEY and CDR2 SVGEGT. The V segment lost 5 bases and the J segment 10 bases; nucleotides outside the gene matches: 12. This CDR3 is built from 16 residues. The CDR3 protein is CASSLHRQGENSPLHF. The DNA for the CDR3 is TGTGCCAGCAGTCTGCACCGACAGGGGGAGAACTCACCCCTCCACTTT.

V usage is TRBV18 and J usage is TRBJ2-7; D is perhaps TRBD1 (6 bases). Between the trimmed V and J ends, which lost 3 bases and 1 base, there was a span of 13 bases. The germline V gene encodes CDR1 KGHSH and CDR2 LQKENI. This CDR3 is built from 15 residues. The CDR3 reads CASSPQPDRSYEQYF. The CDR3 bases are TGTGCCAGCTCACCTCAGCCCGACAGGTCCTACGAGCAGTACTTC.

The rearrangement joins TRBV29-1 to TRBJ2-5; D call uncertain. This CDR3 has 12 amino acids. The V and J ends lost 3 bases and 0 bases respectively, with 5 bases between them. CDR1 is SQVTM, CDR2 ANQGSEA, per germline. This chain's CDR3 is CSVEGNQETQYF. The CDR3 DNA reads TGCAGCGTTGAGGGAAACCAAGAGACCCAGTACTTC.

For the CDR3, the DNA is TGTGCCAGCAGCTTGGCCACCGTAAACGAGCAGTACTTC. This codes for CASSLATVNEQYF. J is TRBJ2-7 and V is TRBV5-4; D not resolved. V lost 0 bases and J 5 bases, leaving 9 bases between the germline ends. CDR3 size: 13 residues. Germline CDR1 SGHNT, CDR2 YYREEE (reference sequence).

This rearrangement joins TRBV4-3 to TRBJ1-5; no clear D. Trimming stripped 3 bases from V and 0 bases from J, with 9 bases between. Germline values: CDR1 LGHNA, CDR2 YSLEER. The CDR3 extends over 15 amino acids. Here the CDR3 DNA reads TGCGCCAGCAGCCATGACACAAGTAGCAATCAGCCCCAGCATTTT. This sequence encodes CASSHDTSSNQPQHF.

J is TRBJ1-6 and V is TRBV6-5; D might be TRBD1 (6 bases). The germline gives CDR1 MNHEY, CDR2 SVGAGI. The CDR3 runs to 15 residues. Trimming took 2 bases from V and 8 from J, leaving 13 bases between them. The CDR3 coding sequence is TGTGCCAGCAGTTACGCAGACAGGTGGGATTCACCCCTCCACTTT. It encodes CASSYADRWDSPLHF.

The chain joins TRBV28 to TRBJ1-4; unclear D gene. The CDR3 is made up of 14 amino acids. Germline loops: CDR1 MDHEN, CDR2 SYDVKM. Trimming took off 9 bases at V and 0 bases at J, with 11 bases between the two ends. Written as DNA, the CDR3 is TGTGCCAGTCGCCTGAAGGCAACTAATGAAAAACTGTTTTTT. Translation: CASRLKATNEKLFF. The complete variable domain, with remaining parts taken from reference TRBV28 and TRBJ1-4, reads DVKVTQSSRYLVKRTGEKVFLECVQDMDHENMFWYRQDPGLGLRLIYFSYDVKMKEKGDIPEGYSVSREKKERFSLILESASTNQTSMYLCASRLKATNEKLFFGSGTQLSVL.

This rearrangement joins TRBV2 to TRBJ1-3, with D hard to call. The CDR3 spans 14 residues. V shed 4 bases and J shed 4 bases, with 11 bases lying between them. Germline V gene lookup returns CDR1 SNHLY and CDR2 FYNNEI. As DNA, the CDR3 is TGTGCCAGCAGTGGGGTCCGCTCGGGAAACACCATATATTTT. Encoded protein: CASSGVRSGNTIYF.

This clone was seen only once. The chain recombines TRBV21-1 with TRBJ2-5; the table names TRBD2, a call not compared with the DNA. TRBV21-1 is a pseudogene. CDR3 length: 19 amino acids. The chain's CDR3 is CASSKVVRPVRRFQETQYF. The CDR3 region has the DNA TGTGCCAGCAGCAAAGTTGTTCGGCCAGTGAGGAGATTCCAAGAGACCCAGTACTTC.

The V call is TRBV9, the J call TRBJ2-5; possible D gene TRBD2, 5 bases. This CDR3 contains 15 residues. Per germline, CDR1 SGDLS and CDR2 YYNGEE. V dropped 3 bases and J dropped 1 base, with 13 bases sitting between them. The CDR3 is CASSAGGWGQETQYF. CDR3 sequence (DNA): TGTGCCAGCAGCGCCGGCGGGTGGGGCCAAGAGACCCAGTACTTC.

The V and J genes are TRBV9 and TRBJ1-1; D unclear. Germline-derived CDR1 and CDR2 are SGDLS and YYNGEE. The V and J ends lost 0 bases and 7 bases respectively, with 16 bases between them. This CDR3 is 15 amino acids long. CDR3 protein: CASSVGLGLGIEAFF. The CDR3 region has the DNA TGTGCCAGCAGCGTAGGTCTGGGTTTAGGAATTGAAGCTTTCTTT.

This clone was picked up one time. The chain joins TRBV7-6 to TRBJ2-1; 10 bases fit TRBD2. The V gene end was trimmed by 5 bases and the J gene end by 10 bases; junction bases not matched to a gene: 14. The CDR3 has 16 amino acids. Germline V gives CDR1 SGHVS, CDR2 FNYEAQ. The DNA of the CDR3 is TGTGCCAGCAGCCCCCGTTACAGCGGGGGGGCCGGAGAGCAGTTCTTC. Translated: CASSPRYSGGAGEQFF.

The rearrangement links TRBV5-1 to TRBJ1-1, with D unclear. Germline assignment: CDR1 SGHRS and CDR2 YFSETQ. CDR3 length: 14 amino acids. V was shortened by 4 bases and J by 1 base, with 11 bases between the two germline ends. The CDR3 is CASSAFRKNTEAFF. CDR3 DNA: TGCGCCAGCAGCGCGTTTCGGAAGAACACTGAAGCTTTCTTT. The complete variable domain, with remaining parts taken from reference TRBV5-1 and TRBJ1-1, reads KAGVTQTPRYLIKTRGQQVTLSCSPISGHRSVSWYQQTPGQGLQFLFEYFSETQRNKGNFPGRFSGRQFSNSRSEMNVSTLELGDSALYLCASSAFRKNTEAFFGQGTRLTVV.

As for this clone: Other nucleotide sequences in the sample specify the same CDR3. The chain carries TRBV28 and TRBJ1-2, with D maybe TRBD1 (5 bases). The germline V and J ends were trimmed by 6 bases and 4 bases, with 12 bases remaining between them. The germline V gene has CDR1 MDHEN and CDR2 SYDVKM. The CDR3 consists of 13 residues. The CDR3 sequence: CASSAGGGYGYTF. CDR3 DNA: TGTGCCAGCAGCGCCGGCGGGGGCTATGGCTACACCTTC.

CDR3 coding DNA: TGTGCCAGTAGTATAAGTCTGGGTCTGTCTCTGGAGCAGTTCTTC. This sequence encodes CASSISLGLSLEQFF. The rearrangement uses TRBV19 and TRBJ2-1, with no clear D. Germline lookup yields CDR1 LNHDA and CDR2 SQIVND (reference sequence). The germline V and J ends were trimmed by 2 bases and 10 bases, with 18 bases remaining between them. The CDR3 has 15 residues.

The J gene is TRBJ1-5, the V gene TRBV4-1; D is unresolved. Germline values: CDR1 MGHRA, CDR2 YSYEKL. There are 14 residues in the CDR3. Trimming cost V 1 base and J 6 bases, with 10 bases left between them. CDR3 DNA sequence: TGCGCCAGCAGCCAAGTTTCGGGCCCTCAGCCCCAGCATTTT. The encoded protein is CASSQVSGPQPQHF.

V usage is TRBV27 and J usage is TRBJ1-1; 7 positions agree with TRBD1. The CDR3 sequence is 11 residues long. The germline gives CDR1 MNHEY, CDR2 SMNVEV (reference sequence). Trimming at V came to 8 bases and at J to 4 bases, leaving 1 base not matched to a gene. The CDR3 coding sequence is TGTGCCAGCCACAGGGGCACTGAAGCTTTCTTT. Amino acid sequence: CASHRGTEAFF.

This sequence joins TRBV6-5 and TRBJ2-3, with 12 bases that match TRBD2. CDR1 and CDR2 from the germline V gene are MNHEY and SVGAGI. The CDR3 runs 14 residues. V shed 6 bases, J shed 4 bases, and the junction held 2 bases outside the gene matches. This CDR3 reads CASRGLAGSDTQYF. CDR3 nucleotides: TGTGCCAGCAGAGGACTAGCGGGGTCAGATACGCAGTATTTT.

The rearrangement links TRBV5-1 to TRBJ1-2; D is possibly TRBD1 (5 bases). CDR3 length: 13 residues. The ends were cut back, 4 bases at V and 4 bases at J, with 11 bases in the middle. The V gene's germline CDR1 is SGHRS and CDR2 YFSETQ. CDR3 DNA sequence: TGCGCCAGCAGCGTAGGGACGGCCTATGGCTACACCTTC. It yields the protein CASSVGTAYGYTF. Based on the CDR3 plus reference TRBV5-1 and TRBJ1-2, the full variable domain is KAGVTQTPRYLIKTRGQQVTLSCSPISGHRSVSWYQQTPGQGLQFLFEYFSETQRNKGNFPGRFSGRQFSNSRSEMNVSTLELGDSALYLCASSVGTAYGYTFGSGTRLTVV.

This rearrangement joins TRBV9 to TRBJ2-4; a possible D gene is TRBD2 (7 bases). V gave up 7 bases and J gave up 3 bases, with 14 bases separating them. Per the germline V gene, CDR1 is SGDLS and CDR2 is YYNGEE. The CDR3 covers 14 residues. The CDR3, as DNA: TGTGCCAGCGGACCCGGGGGGCGCAAAAACATTCAGTACTTC. It translates to CASGPGGRKNIQYF. The variable domain in full, with the rest retrieved from reference TRBV9 and TRBJ2-4, is DSGVTQTPKHLITATGQRVTLRCSPRSGDLSVYWYQQSLDQGLQFLIQYYNGEERAKGNILERFSAQQFPDLHSELNLSSLELGDSALYFCASGPGGRKNIQYFGAGTRLSVL.

This clone was observed a handful of times. The chain combines TRBV7-9 with TRBJ1-2, with D possibly being TRBD1 (6 bases). The V gene's germline CDR1 is SEHNR and CDR2 FQNEAQ (reference sequence). Trimming took 0 bases from V and 4 from J, leaving 12 bases between them. The CDR3 totals 15 residues. CDR3: CASSLARDTTYGYTF. The CDR3 DNA reads TGTGCCAGCAGCTTAGCTCGGGACACCACCTATGGCTACACCTTC. The full variable domain, with the rest looked up from reference TRBV7-9 and TRBJ1-2, is DTGVSQNPRHKITKRGQNVTFRCDPISEHNRLYWYRQTLGQGPEFLTYFQNEAQLEKSRLLSDRFSAERPKGSFSTLEIQRTEQGDSAMYLCASSLARDTTYGYTFGSGTRLTVV.

The chain couples TRBV7-2 to TRBJ2-1, with TRBD2 matching 7 bases. The CDR3 runs to 14 residues. Germline V CDR1 and CDR2: SGHTA, FQGNSA. Trimming took 5 bases from V and 8 from J; bases not matched to a gene: 9. CDR3 coding DNA: TGTGCCAGCAGCCACCGGTGGGGGGGATATGAGCAGTTCTTC. Residues: CASSHRWGGYEQFF.

The V and J genes are TRBV27 and TRBJ2-1, with a weak D call TRBD2 (6 bases). Germline V gene data show CDR1 as MNHEY and CDR2 as SMNVEV (reference sequence). The CDR3 is 15 residues long. V lost 6 bases to trimming and J lost 1 base, with 13 bases between them. In nucleotides, the CDR3 is TGTGCCAGCAGCCCCAGTGGGGGGTCCTACAATGAGCAGTTCTTC. Protein product: CASSPSGGSYNEQFF.

The rearrangement uses TRBV6-4 and TRBJ1-5; D possibly corresponds to TRBD1 (6 bases). CDR3 length: 24 residues. Per the germline V gene, CDR1 is MRHNA and CDR2 is SNTAGT. V was cut by 2 bases and J by 0 bases, with 35 bases left in between. In DNA, the CDR3 is TGTGCCAGCAGTGACCTGCGAGTTTATGTTCAGGGGTTCCTCCTCACCTATAGCAATCAGCCCCAGCATTTT. This codes for CASSDLRVYVQGFLLTYSNQPQHF.

The chain employs TRBV3-1 (or the pseudogene TRBV3-2) and TRBJ1-1; D might be TRBD1 (6 bases). V shed 4 bases and J shed 6 bases, with 12 bases lying between them. The CDR3 contains 13 residues. The germline CDR1 and CDR2 sequences are LGHDT and YNNKEL (reference sequence). The CDR3 spells CASSLMAGAEAFF. CDR3 nucleotides: TGTGCCAGCAGCCTAATGGCAGGGGCTGAAGCTTTCTTT.

The chain is built from TRBV18 and TRBJ1-1; 12 positions match TRBD1. The CDR3 spans 12 residues. Looked up from germline, CDR1 is KGHSH and CDR2 is LQKENI. J lost 11 bases, V lost 6 bases, and 4 bases had no gene match. Here the CDR3 DNA reads TGTGCCAGCTCGACGGGACAGGGGGCCGCTTTCTTT. As protein: CASSTGQGAAFF.